This TCR beta chain appears in the sequencing data of a study of T cells in Graves' hyperthyroidism and ophthalmopathy (dated by TCRdb to the late 2010s). In terms of the full investigation: Peripheral blood was sampled at the time of initial diagnosis, prior to any treatment. To identify distinguishing TCR V-J signatures, a discovery cohort of about 100 patients was used, comprising roughly 45 with Graves' ophthalmopathy and around 57 with stable Graves' hyperthyroidism. Whether ophthalmopathy could be predicted prospectively was tested in an independent validation cohort made up of 18 to 20 hyperthyroidism patients plus 17 patients who later progressed to ophthalmopathy. The 90 or so discovery patients were randomly split 7:3 into training and test sets. In over five Graves' hyperthyroidism patients, the study also compared T-cell repertoires from thyroid tissue with T-cell repertoires from blood. After blood sampling, hyperthyroidism patients were treated with methimazole at a starting dose of 30 mg daily, and ophthalmopathy patients were treated with high-dose intravenous methylprednisolone. The paper describes TCR Vbeta CDR3 sequencing of 135 peripheral blood samples, made up of under 50 ophthalmopathy patients, roughly 75 hyperthyroidism patients and roughly 17 progressor patients.

V loses 8 bases, J loses 2 bases, and the germline ends lie 11 bases apart. CDR1 and CDR2, per the germline V gene, are SGHNT and YENEEA. From the cysteine up to the phenylalanine, the CDR3 has a length of 13 residues. The entry retains the CDR3 DNA only, 39 bases that are in frame from base 1. This clonotype turned up a few times. There is no known antigen for this receptor. No much larger clone exists at a distance of one base, and base qualities are not known. Graves' hyperthyroidism was defined as stable when no progression to ophthalmopathy occurred over 18 months of follow-up. The hyperthyroidism patients were between 18 and 65 years old and newly diagnosed, with a disease duration of less than 2 months. Exclusion was applied to patients with uncontrolled infections, other autoimmune diseases, pregnancy or lactation. Diagnoses were based on clinical symptoms, serum thyroxine and TRAb, thyroid ultrasound and orbital computed tomography. PBMCs were separated from under 12 ml of fresh peripheral blood using Ficoll-Paque density gradient centrifugation. Total RNA was extracted using Trizol reagent, and RNA quality was assessed on an Agilent 2100 Bioanalyzer.

The TCR beta CDR3 regions were amplified from the RNA transcripts. A first-round RT-PCR of the TCR CDR3 used the HTBI primer set with the Qiagen OneStep RT-PCR kit. The libraries were constructed in a second round of multiplex PCR and then size-selected and purified. The libraries were sequenced on an Illumina HiSeq2000 using paired-end 100 bp reads. The study's own analysis went as follows. SOAPnuke was used to process the raw data, with reads discarded if the reads contained adapters or uncalled bases, had a mean Phred below 15, or lacked an exact constant-primer or identifier match. COPE v1.2.5 was used to merge the high-quality paired reads, and each unique nucleotide sequence was defined as a clonotype. Clonotypes were aligned to IMGT TRBV, TRBD and TRBJ reference segments using MiTCR v1.1. Only V-J combinations with frequency above 0.0001, covering 98% to 99.2% of repertoires, were analysed. The TCS score was defined as the ratio of F50 (clonal expansion) to E x V (chaos), calculated using BLOSUM62-based TCRdist between CDR3 peptides within each V-J. Welch's t-statistics and random forest reduced 500 to 650 V-J features to about 12, which were used in a naive Bayes classifier (R e1071). The public sequencing data were trimmed at Q25 with fastp and processed into clonotypes with MiXCR by TCRdb, which kept only in-frame beta chains. Each record represents a unique CDR3 protein, reported with the most common genes and DNA among its rows. These V and J calls rely on TCRdb rather than the paper's analysis. The sample contains about 380,000 distinct CDR3 sequences, over 11% of them found a single time. The ten largest clonotypes hold 11% of the sample.

What the research found in general, with its limitations: Most expanded thyroid clonotypes (frequency above 0.001) were also found in blood, which suggests that blood repertoires may mirror thyroid immune responses. No statistical method was used to set the sample size in advance, and investigators knew the group allocation. Ophthalmopathy was separated from stable hyperthyroidism by a 13 V-J signature model, with 85% to 90% sensitivity and 81% to 82% specificity obtained in cross-validation and 80%/75% obtained in testing. In validation, the model predicted progression to ophthalmopathy a median of about 6.5 months before onset, with approximately 70% sensitivity and 72.22% specificity.

The sequencing sample was made of blood. The chain is made from TRBV11-3 and TRBJ2-3, and perhaps TRBD1 as D gene, on 5 matching bases. This TCR derives from a woman in her sixties or seventies with Graves' hyperthyroidism. Read as DNA, the sequence is TGTGCCAGCGGCTCGACAGCCACAGATACGCAGTATTTT. Translated, it gives CASGSTATDTQYF.